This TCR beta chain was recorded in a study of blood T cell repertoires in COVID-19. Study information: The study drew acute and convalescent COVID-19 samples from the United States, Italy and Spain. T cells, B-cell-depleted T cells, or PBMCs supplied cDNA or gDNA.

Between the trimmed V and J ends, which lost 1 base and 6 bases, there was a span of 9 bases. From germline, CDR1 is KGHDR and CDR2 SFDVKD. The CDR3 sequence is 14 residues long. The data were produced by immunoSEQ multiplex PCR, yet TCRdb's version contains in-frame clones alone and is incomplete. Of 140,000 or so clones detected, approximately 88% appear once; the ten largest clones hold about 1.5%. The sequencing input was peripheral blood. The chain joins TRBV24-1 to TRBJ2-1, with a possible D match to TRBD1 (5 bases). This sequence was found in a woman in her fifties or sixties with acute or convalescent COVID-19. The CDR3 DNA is TGTGCCACCAGTGATTTTTCAGGGTCCAATGAGCAGTTCTTC. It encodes CATSDFSGSNEQFF.